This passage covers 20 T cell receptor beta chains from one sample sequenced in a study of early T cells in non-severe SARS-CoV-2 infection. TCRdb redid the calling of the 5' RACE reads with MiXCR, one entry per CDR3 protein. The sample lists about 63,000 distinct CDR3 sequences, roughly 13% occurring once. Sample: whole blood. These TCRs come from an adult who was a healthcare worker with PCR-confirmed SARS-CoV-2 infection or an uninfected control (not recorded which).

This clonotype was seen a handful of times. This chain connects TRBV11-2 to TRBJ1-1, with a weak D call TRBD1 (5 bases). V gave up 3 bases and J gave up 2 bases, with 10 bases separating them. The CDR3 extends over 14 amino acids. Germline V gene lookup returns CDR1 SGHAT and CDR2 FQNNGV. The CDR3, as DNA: TGTGCCAGCAGCTTCTCGGGGCTTAACACTGAAGCTTTCTTT. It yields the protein CASSFSGLNTEAFF.

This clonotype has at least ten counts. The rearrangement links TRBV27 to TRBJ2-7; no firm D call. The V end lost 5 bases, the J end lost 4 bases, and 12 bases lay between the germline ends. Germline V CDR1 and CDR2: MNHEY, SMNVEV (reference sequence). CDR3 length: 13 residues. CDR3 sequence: CASSPGSTYEQYF. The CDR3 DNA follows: TGTGCCAGCAGTCCCGGTAGCACATACGAGCAGTACTTC.

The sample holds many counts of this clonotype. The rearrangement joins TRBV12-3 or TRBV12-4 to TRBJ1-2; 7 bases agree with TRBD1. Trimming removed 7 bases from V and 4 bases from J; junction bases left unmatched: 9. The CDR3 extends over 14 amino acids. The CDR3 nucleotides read TGTGCCAGCACCTTACAGGGGTTCGGCTATGGCTACACCTTC. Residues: CASTLQGFGYGYTF.

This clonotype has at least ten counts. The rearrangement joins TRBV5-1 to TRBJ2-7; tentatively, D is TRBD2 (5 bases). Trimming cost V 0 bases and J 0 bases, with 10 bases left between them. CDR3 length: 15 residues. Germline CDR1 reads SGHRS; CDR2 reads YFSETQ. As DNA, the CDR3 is TGCGCCAGCAGCTTGGCCCCGGGGATCTCCTACGAGCAGTACTTC. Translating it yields CASSLAPGISYEQYF.

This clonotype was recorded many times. The CDR3, as DNA: TGTGCCAGCAGTCAGGACAGGGGGGACCTTAATGAAAAACTGTTTTTT. Protein: CASSQDRGDLNEKLFF. The V gene is TRBV5-5, the J gene TRBJ1-4; 10 nucleotides match TRBD1. After removal of 5 bases from V and 4 bases from J, the junction contained 8 bases not matched to a gene. In germline, CDR1 is SGHKS, CDR2 YYEKEE (reference sequence). This CDR3 is 16 amino acids long.

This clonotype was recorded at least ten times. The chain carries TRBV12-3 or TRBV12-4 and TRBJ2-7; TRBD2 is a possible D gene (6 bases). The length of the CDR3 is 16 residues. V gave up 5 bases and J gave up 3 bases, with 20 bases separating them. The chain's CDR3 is CASSAQVLANDYEQYF. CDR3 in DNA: TGTGCCAGCAGTGCGCAGGTTCTAGCGAATGACTACGAGCAGTACTTC.

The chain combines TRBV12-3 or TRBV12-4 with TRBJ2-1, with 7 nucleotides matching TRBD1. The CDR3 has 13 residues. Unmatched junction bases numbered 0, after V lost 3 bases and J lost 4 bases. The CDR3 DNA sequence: TGTGCCAGCAGTTTGGGACAGTACAATGAGCAGTTCTTC. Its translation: CASSLGQYNEQFF.

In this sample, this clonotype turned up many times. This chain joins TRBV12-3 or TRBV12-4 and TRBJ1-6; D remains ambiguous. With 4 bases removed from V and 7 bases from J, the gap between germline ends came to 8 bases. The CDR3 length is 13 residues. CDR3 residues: CASSSRVNSPLHF. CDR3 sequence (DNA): TGTGCCAGCAGTTCCAGAGTGAATTCACCCCTCCACTTT.

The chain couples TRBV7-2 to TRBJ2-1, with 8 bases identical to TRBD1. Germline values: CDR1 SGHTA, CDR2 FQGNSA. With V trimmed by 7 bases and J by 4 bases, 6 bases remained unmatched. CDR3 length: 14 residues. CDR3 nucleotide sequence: TGTGCCAGCAAGAGGGACAGGTTGTACAATGAGCAGTTCTTC. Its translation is CASKRDRLYNEQFF.

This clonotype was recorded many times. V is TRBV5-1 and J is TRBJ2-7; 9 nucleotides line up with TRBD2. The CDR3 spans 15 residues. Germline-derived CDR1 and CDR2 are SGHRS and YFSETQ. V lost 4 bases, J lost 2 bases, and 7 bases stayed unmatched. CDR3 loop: CASSRIAGAAYEQYF. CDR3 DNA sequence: TGCGCCAGCAGCAGAATAGCGGGGGCCGCCTACGAGCAGTACTTC.

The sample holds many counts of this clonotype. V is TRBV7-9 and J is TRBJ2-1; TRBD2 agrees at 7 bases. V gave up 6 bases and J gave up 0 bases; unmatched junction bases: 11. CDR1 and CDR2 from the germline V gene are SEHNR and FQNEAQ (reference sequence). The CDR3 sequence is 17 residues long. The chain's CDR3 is CASRPALAAFSYNEQFF. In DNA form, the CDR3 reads TGTGCCAGCAGGCCCGCCCTAGCGGCCTTCTCCTACAATGAGCAGTTCTTC.

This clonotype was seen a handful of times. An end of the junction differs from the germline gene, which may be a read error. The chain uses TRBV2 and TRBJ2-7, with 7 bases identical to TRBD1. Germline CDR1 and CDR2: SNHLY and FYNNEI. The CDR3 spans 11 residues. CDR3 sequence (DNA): TGTGCCAGCAGTCTCATCGGGGACAGTCACTTC. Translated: CASSLIGDSHF.

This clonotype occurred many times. CDR3 amino acids: CASSYGARDRVNHYEQYF. In DNA, the CDR3 is TGTGCCAGCAGTTACGGGGCTCGGGACAGGGTTAACCACTACGAGCAGTACTTC. The chain is built from TRBV6-2 or TRBV6-3 and TRBJ2-7, with 9 nucleotides matching TRBD1. CDR1 and CDR2 from the germline V gene are MNHEY and SVGEGT. The CDR3 sequence is 18 residues long. The V gene end was trimmed by 2 bases and the J gene end by 3 bases; junction bases not matched to a gene: 14.

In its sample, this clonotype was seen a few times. The CDR3 DNA reads TGTGCCAGCAGTGGGCCCCCCCCCTACAACACTGAAGCTTTCTTT. Translation gives CASSGPPPYNTEAFF. This chain links TRBV27 with TRBJ1-1; D is uncertain. The CDR3 extends over 15 amino acids. Trimming took 5 bases from V and 2 from J, leaving 15 bases between them. CDR1 and CDR2 (germline): MNHEY, SMNVEV (reference sequence).

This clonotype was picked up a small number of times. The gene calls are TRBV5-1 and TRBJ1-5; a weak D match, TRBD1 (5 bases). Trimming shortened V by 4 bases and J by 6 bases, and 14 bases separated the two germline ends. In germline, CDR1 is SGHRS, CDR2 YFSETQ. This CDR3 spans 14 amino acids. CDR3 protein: CASSLEGSGQPQHF. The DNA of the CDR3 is TGCGCCAGCAGCCTGGAGGGGTCAGGTCAGCCCCAGCATTTT.

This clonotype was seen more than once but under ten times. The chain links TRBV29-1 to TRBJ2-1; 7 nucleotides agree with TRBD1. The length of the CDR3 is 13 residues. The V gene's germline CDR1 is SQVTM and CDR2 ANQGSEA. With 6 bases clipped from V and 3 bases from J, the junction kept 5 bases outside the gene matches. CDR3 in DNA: TGCAGCGTAGTCCGACAGGGCTACAATGAGCAGTTCTTC. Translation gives CSVVRQGYNEQFF.

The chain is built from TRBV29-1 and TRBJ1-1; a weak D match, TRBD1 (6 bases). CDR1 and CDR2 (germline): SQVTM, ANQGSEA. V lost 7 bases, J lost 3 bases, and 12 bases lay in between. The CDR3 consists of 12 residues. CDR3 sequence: CSARTADTEAFF. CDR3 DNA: TGCAGCGCCCGGACAGCTGACACTGAAGCTTTCTTT.

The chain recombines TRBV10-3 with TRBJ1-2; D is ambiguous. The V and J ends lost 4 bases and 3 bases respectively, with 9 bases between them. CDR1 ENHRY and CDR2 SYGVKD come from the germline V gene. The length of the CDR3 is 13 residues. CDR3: CAISVERDYGYTF. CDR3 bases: TGTGCCATCAGTGTTGAGAGGGACTATGGCTACACCTTC.

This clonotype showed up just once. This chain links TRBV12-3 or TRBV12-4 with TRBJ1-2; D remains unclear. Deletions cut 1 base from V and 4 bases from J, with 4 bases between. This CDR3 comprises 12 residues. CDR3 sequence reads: CASSLGLYGYTF. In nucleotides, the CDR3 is TGTGCCAGCAGTTTAGGTCTCTATGGCTACACCTTC.

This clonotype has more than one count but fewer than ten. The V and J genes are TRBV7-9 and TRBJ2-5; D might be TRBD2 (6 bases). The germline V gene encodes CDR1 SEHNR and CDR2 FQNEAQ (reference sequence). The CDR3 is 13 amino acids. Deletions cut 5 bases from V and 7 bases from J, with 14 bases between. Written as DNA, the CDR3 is TGTGCCAGCAGCCCCTCTAGCGAAGGGACCCAGTACTTC. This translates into CASSPSSEGTQYF.